This T cell receptor (beta chain) was recovered during a study of vaccination and CD4 T cells after COVID-19. Study-level information: Overlapping SARS-CoV-2, HCoV-NL63, HCoV-OC43 and HCoV-229E spike peptides stimulated the cells.

Treatment meaning: roughly 11-day PBMC culture with coronavirus spike peptide pools or control peptides (ViraFEST assay). Cultured CD4+ T-cell DNA underwent Oncomine TCR Beta short-read sequencing. TCRdb reprocessed the PCR reads via MiXCR and lists one record per CDR3 protein. The data show approximately 15,000 distinct CDR3 sequences, with roughly 50% seen just once and 9% to 15% held by the top ten. With respect to this clonotype: Its antigen is unknown. The junction and the germline gene differ at one end; a read error may be behind it.

Germline CDR1 SEHNR, CDR2 FQNEAQ (reference sequence). CDR3 length: 13 amino acids. The sequence derives from a human donor who had recovered from COVID-19. The sequenced material came from CD4+ T cells from blood, cultured in vitro. The chain employs TRBV7-9 and TRBJ2-3; perhaps TRBD2 as D (5 bases). CDR3 DNA: TGCGCCAGCAGCTTCCCTAGCCCAGATACGCAGTATTTT. Its protein product is CASSFPSPDTQYF.